Listed here are 21 T cell receptor beta chains from one sample, sequenced in a study of metastatic and nonmetastatic thyroid tumors (dated by TCRdb to the early 2020s). No treatment had been received by any patient before thyroid surgery. Library creation used PCR. The sequencer listed for this sample is Illumina HiSeq 4000. Using fastp trimming at Q25 and MiXCR clonotype assembly, TCRdb reanalyzed the public sequencing data and kept in-frame beta chains. This sample comprises under 20,000 clones, about 3.7% of them detected only once. 23% of the sample is in the top ten clones. The sequenced material came from tumor tissue. The receptors originated from a female donor with papillary thyroid cancer or a benign thyroid nodule (not recorded which). Some clones in this sample may be carry-over from other donors' samples.

This clone was counted between two and nine times. A read error may account for a junction end that differs from germline. The chain links TRBV28 to TRBJ2-1, with 11 bases aligning to TRBD2. This CDR3 has 18 amino acids. Looked up from germline, CDR1 is MDHEN and CDR2 is SYDVKM. The DNA for the CDR3 is TGTGCCAACAGTTCTCCTTACTTGATTACTAGCGGGAGTAATGAGCAGTTCTTC. Amino acid sequence: CANSSPYLITSGSNEQFF.

The gene calls are TRBV24-1 and TRBJ1-1, with TRBD1 identical over 11 bases. The germline CDR1 and CDR2 sequences are KGHDR and SFDVKD. This CDR3 is 15 amino acids long. V lost 8 bases to trimming and J lost 4 bases; unmatched junction nucleotides: 8. CDR3 DNA: TGTGCCACCATAGGACAGGGGGCTAGGGGCACTGAAGCTTTCTTT. Translation: CATIGQGARGTEAFF.

This clone was detected ten times or more. The chain links TRBV4-2 to TRBJ1-6; D gene unclear. CDR1 is LGHNA, CDR2 YNFKEQ, per germline. Trimming stripped 0 bases from V and 10 bases from J, with 16 bases between. The CDR3 extends over 16 amino acids. The chain's CDR3 is CASSQEEMVRGSPLHF. DNA of the CDR3: TGTGCCAGCAGCCAAGAAGAAATGGTCAGAGGATCACCCCTCCACTTT.

The chain combines TRBV6-1 with TRBJ2-2; TRBD2 aligns across 13 bases. V shed 2 bases, J shed 6 bases, and the junction held 3 bases outside the gene matches. Germline V gene lookup returns CDR1 MNHNS and CDR2 SASEGT. The CDR3 runs 16 residues. CDR3 nucleotides: TGTGCCAGCAGTGAAAGGGGACTAGCGGGGCCCGGGGAGCTGTTTTTT. Translated: CASSERGLAGPGELFF.

CDR3 in DNA: TGTGCCAGCAGTGTCGGGGCAGGGAATCAGCCCCAGCATTTT. It codes for CASSVGAGNQPQHF. The rearrangement joins TRBV6-2 or TRBV6-3 to TRBJ1-5; possibly TRBD1 for D (5 bases). Trimming shortened V by 5 bases and J by 4 bases, and 12 bases separated the two germline ends. This CDR3 has 14 amino acids. The germline CDR1 and CDR2 sequences are MNHEY and SVGEGT.

By frequency in the sample, this clone is large. CDR3 coding DNA: TGTGCCAGCAGTATGATAGCGGGAGGGAAAGATACGCAGTATTTT. Its translation: CASSMIAGGKDTQYF. The rearrangement uses TRBV27 and TRBJ2-3, with 11 bases identical to TRBD2. Germline values: CDR1 MNHEY, CDR2 SMNVEV (reference sequence). There are 15 residues in the CDR3. J lost 5 bases, V lost 5 bases, and 6 bases had no gene match.

The J gene is TRBJ2-2, the V gene TRBV6-1; 10 nucleotides line up with TRBD1. Trimming cost V 4 bases and J 8 bases; bases outside gene matches: 10. Germline CDR1 reads MNHNS; CDR2 reads SASEGT. The CDR3 spans 16 residues. CDR3 bases: TGTGCCAGCAGTGTGACCTCCGGGACAGGGGTTGGGGAGCTGTTTTTT. This encodes CASSVTSGTGVGELFF.

A few counts support this clone. V and J are TRBV6-2 or TRBV6-3 and TRBJ2-3, with TRBD1 identical over 12 bases. The germline V gene has CDR1 MNHEY and CDR2 SVGEGT. The ends lost 2 bases at V and 4 bases at J; junction bases unmatched: 1. The CDR3 has 15 residues. CDR3 loop: CASSYGTGGADTQYF. CDR3 DNA: TGTGCCAGCAGTTACGGGACAGGGGGCGCAGATACGCAGTATTTT.

This clone was counted between two and nine times. Germline is not matched at one junction end, which may reflect a read error. V usage is TRBV27 and J usage is TRBJ2-3; 8 bases map to TRBD1. Germline values: CDR1 MNHEY, CDR2 SMNVEV (reference sequence). The CDR3 is 13 residues long. CDR3 region: CASSDRGFYTQYF. The CDR3, as DNA: TGTGCCAGCAGTGACAGGGGATTCTATACTCAGTATTTT.

This chain joins TRBV6-4 and TRBJ2-3; 8 nucleotides line up with TRBD2. Germline CDR1 is MRHNA and CDR2 is SNTAGT. J gave up 3 bases and V 3 bases, and 5 bases lay outside the gene matches. This CDR3 spans 15 amino acids. CDR3 sequence reads: CASSEGASGTDTQYF. As DNA, the CDR3 is TGTGCCAGCAGTGAAGGGGCTAGCGGGACAGATACGCAGTATTTT.

This clone has only a few counts. CDR3 loop: CSVSGQHNYGYTF. Here the CDR3 DNA reads TGCAGTGTATCGGGACAGCATAACTATGGCTACACCTTC. The V call is TRBV20-1, the J call TRBJ1-2; 7 nucleotides match TRBD1. The ends lost 7 bases at V and 1 base at J; junction bases unmatched: 6. Germline CDR1 is DFQATT and CDR2 is SNEGSKA (reference sequence). This CDR3 comprises 13 residues.

This clone was seen only a few times. The V call is TRBV7-2, the J call TRBJ1-2, with 8 bases matching TRBD1. V shed 5 bases, J shed 8 bases, and the junction held 4 bases outside the gene matches. The germline V gene encodes CDR1 SGHTA and CDR2 FQGNSA. CDR3 length: 12 amino acids. CDR3: CASSPRDRGYTF. DNA for the CDR3: TGTGCCAGCAGCCCCCGGGACAGGGGCTACACCTTC.

The CDR3 DNA sequence: TGCAGTGCTAGTAAGGGGGGACAATATGGCTACACCTTC. It codes for CSASKGGQYGYTF. The V gene is TRBV20-1, the J gene TRBJ1-2, with TRBD1 as a possible D gene (6 bases). This CDR3 has 13 residues. Trimming stripped 3 bases from V and 5 bases from J, with 13 bases between. Germline-derived CDR1 and CDR2 are DFQATT and SNEGSKA (reference sequence).

In its sample, this clone was seen a few times. The rearrangement uses TRBV28 and TRBJ2-5, with 9 positions matching TRBD1. The CDR3 covers 15 residues. Trimming cost V 3 bases and J 4 bases; bases outside gene matches: 6. CDR1 MDHEN and CDR2 SYDVKM come from the germline V gene. CDR3 region: CASSFPGQGRETQYF. The CDR3, as DNA: TGTGCCAGCAGTTTTCCGGGACAGGGTCGAGAGACCCAGTACTTC.

This clone was seen repeatedly, ten times or more. The chain combines TRBV28 with TRBJ1-2; TRBD1 might be the D (6 bases). CDR3 size: 16 residues. The germline gives CDR1 MDHEN, CDR2 SYDVKM. V was shortened by 3 bases and J by 0 bases, with 14 bases between the two germline ends. CDR3 sequence reads: CASSFRGTTPNYGYTF. CDR3 sequence (DNA): TGTGCCAGCAGTTTTAGGGGGACGACACCTAACTATGGCTACACCTTC.

Notes on this clone: Distinct nucleotide sequences in the sample also encode this CDR3. The chain joins TRBV2 to TRBJ2-2; the match to TRBD1 covers 7 bases. Germline V lookup: CDR1 SNHLY, CDR2 FYNNEI. Trimming at V came to 5 bases and at J to 1 base, leaving 4 bases not matched to a gene. CDR3 length: 15 amino acids. The DNA for the CDR3 is TGTGCCAGCAGTCCCCGGACAGGGAACACCGGGGAGCTGTTTTTT. Translated, it gives CASSPRTGNTGELFF.

This clone was counted between two and nine times. The chain recombines TRBV28 with TRBJ2-7; 8 bases match TRBD1. Per germline, CDR1 MDHEN and CDR2 SYDVKM. The CDR3 spans 14 residues. The V and J ends lost 5 bases and 2 bases, in that order; junction bases with no gene match: 5. The CDR3 sequence is CASSTPTGAYEQYF. DNA of the CDR3: TGTGCCAGCAGTACACCGACAGGGGCCTACGAGCAGTACTTC. Full variable domain (rest looked up from reference TRBV28 and TRBJ2-7): DVKVTQSSRYLVKRTGEKVFLECVQDMDHENMFWYRQDPGLGLRLIYFSYDVKMKEKGDIPEGYSVSREKKERFSLILESASTNQTSMYLCASSTPTGAYEQYFGPGTRLTVT.

This clone was found a few times. This chain connects TRBV6-2 or TRBV6-3 to TRBJ2-3, with a tentative D call TRBD1 (6 bases). The germline CDR1 and CDR2 sequences are MNHEY and SVGEGT. This CDR3 is built from 16 residues. V dropped 5 bases and J dropped 0 bases, with 15 bases sitting between them. CDR3 DNA: TGTGCCAGCAGTAGACAGGTATCAAGGAGCACAGATACGCAGTATTTT. Protein product: CASSRQVSRSTDTQYF.

This clone was recorded at least ten times. The V call is TRBV6-4, the J call TRBJ2-1; TRBD2 matches at 12 bases. The germline V gene encodes CDR1 MRHNA and CDR2 SNTAGT. Trimming removed 0 bases from V and 6 bases from J; junction bases left unmatched: 0. The CDR3 has 15 residues. CDR3 sequence reads: CASSDSTSGSNEQFF. CDR3 DNA: TGTGCCAGCAGTGACTCGACTAGCGGGAGCAATGAGCAGTTCTTC.

The genes are TRBV30 and TRBJ1-6; 7 positions match TRBD1. The CDR3 has 14 amino acids. V trimming: 3 bases; J trimming: 7 bases; junction bases outside the gene matches: 6. Per germline, CDR1 GTSNPN and CDR2 SVGIG (reference sequence). The CDR3 protein is CAWSVQGFNSPLHF. The CDR3 nucleotides read TGTGCCTGGAGCGTACAGGGGTTCAATTCACCCCTCCACTTT.

This clone was found a few times. The V call is TRBV9, the J call TRBJ2-5; 9 bases line up with TRBD1. Losses at the gene ends were 0 bases for V and 5 bases for J; bases not matched to a gene: 5. Germline CDR1 reads SGDLS; CDR2 reads YYNGEE. CDR3 length: 15 residues. The CDR3 sequence is CASSVGGTGWETQYF. In nucleotides, the CDR3 is TGTGCCAGCAGCGTAGGAGGGACAGGGTGGGAGACCCAGTACTTC.